This TCR beta chain was recorded in a study of sequential checkpoint blockade in melanoma (dated by TCRdb to between 2018 and 2020). Background for the entire study: Using 1:1 randomization, the trial assigned patients either to first-line nivolumab followed by ipilimumab (arm A) or to ipilimumab followed by nivolumab (arm B). Maintenance nivolumab came after both trial sequences. Broad study findings and their caveats: Larger, independent patient cohorts are needed to validate the response-prediction model that combines TCR metrics and mutation burden.

Trimming takes 6 bases off V and 6 bases off J; junction bases not matched to a gene: 12. The germline V gene yields SGDLS for CDR1 and YYNGEE for CDR2. The CDR3, from cysteine to phenylalanine, totals 14 residues. Just CDR3 DNA is preserved here, 42 bases in frame from base 1. A word on this clone: No antigen is known for it. Base quality data are lacking; no much larger clone is found one base away.

The immunoSEQ Assay was used to immunosequence TCRbeta CDR3 regions from genomic DNA. Prior to high-throughput sequencing, genomic DNA was amplified by bias-controlled multiplex PCR. The source study handled its data this way. To quantify the absolute abundance of each unique TCRbeta CDR3 region, the sequences were collapsed and filtered. Clonality, defined as 1 minus Pielou's evenness, was calculated using only productive rearrangements. A previously published method was used to identify clones with significantly greater frequencies in on-treatment samples than in baseline samples. Not all clones reach the TCRdb copy of this immuneACCESS table, which keeps in-frame sequences only. Checked studies attribute under half of the gap to unresolved V genes and leave the rest unexplained. V, J and clone size are those of that table, while D and trimming were read from the DNA. Within this sample are some 18,000 clones, with roughly three quarters of them counted one time only. 10% to 15% of the sample goes to the ten largest clones.

Taken with the paper, the label for treatment or condition translates to: randomized to nivolumab then ipilimumab (arm A) or the reverse (arm B). None of the patients in the trial had previously been given DNA-damaging chemotherapy. On a FACS Aria II flow cytometer, live CD3+CD8+ cells that were negative for CD19 and CD56 were sorted from thawed PBMCs. Samples were obtained from patients with melanoma enrolled in CheckMate 064, a randomized, open-label phase II trial of sequential checkpoint blockade. Peripheral blood mononuclear cells were collected by leukapheresis, purified with Ficoll-Paque, and frozen in human serum with approximately 10% DMSO. Immediately after sorting, the purity of sorted blood CD3+CD8+ cells was verified to be >95%, after which DNA was extracted.

The clonotype originates from a human donor with melanoma. The sequencing here drew on CD8+ T cells sorted from blood (inferred from file names), taken from a patient given nivolumab and ipilimumab in sequence. The sequence is built from TRBV9 and TRBJ2-7, with TRBD1 matching 7 junction bases. Here is the DNA: TGTGCCAGCAAAGCCGGGACAGACCCTTCCGAGCAGTACTTC. Its translation is CASKAGTDPSEQYF.